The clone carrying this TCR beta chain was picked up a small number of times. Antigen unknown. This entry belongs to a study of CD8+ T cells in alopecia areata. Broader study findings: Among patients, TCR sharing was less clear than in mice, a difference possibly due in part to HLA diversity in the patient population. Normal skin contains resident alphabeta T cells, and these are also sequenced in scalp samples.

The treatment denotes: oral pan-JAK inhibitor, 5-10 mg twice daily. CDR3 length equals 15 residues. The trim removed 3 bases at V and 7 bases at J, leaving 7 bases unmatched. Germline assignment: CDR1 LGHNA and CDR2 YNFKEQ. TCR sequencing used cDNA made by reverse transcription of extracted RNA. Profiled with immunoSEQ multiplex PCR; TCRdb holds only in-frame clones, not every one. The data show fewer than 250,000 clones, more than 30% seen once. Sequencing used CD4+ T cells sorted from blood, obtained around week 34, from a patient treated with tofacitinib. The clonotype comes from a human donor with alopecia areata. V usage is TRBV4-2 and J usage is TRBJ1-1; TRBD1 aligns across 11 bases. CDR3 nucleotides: TGTGCCAGCAGCCATACCGGACAGGGGGCGGTTGAAGCTTTCTTT. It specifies CASSHTGQGAVEAFF.